This T cell receptor (beta chain) was captured by sequencing in a study of tumor and adjacent non-tumor tissue in lung cancer. For the study at large: Stage I to III disease affected ten to eleven men and roughly five women aged about 31 to 85.

A modified ARM-PCR protocol with three rounds of nested PCR amplified TCRbeta. From the multiplex PCR reads, TCRdb called clonotypes with MiXCR, one entry per CDR3 protein. Of about 200,000 distinct CDR3 sequences in the sample, less than 80% were seen once. The study's findings and limits: Compared with tumor, normal lung showed significantly lower TCR diversity.

The CDR3 totals 15 residues. Germline lookup yields CDR1 SGHNT and CDR2 YENEEA. V was shortened by 0 bases and J by 3 bases, with 12 bases between the two germline ends. No cell sorting was done before RNA was extracted from the tissue. Donors were chemotherapy-naive, newly diagnosed lung cancer surgical patients in China, August–late 2014. Points on this clonotype: Its target is unknown.

The V call is TRBV11-3, the J call TRBJ2-7; D possibly corresponds to TRBD2 (5 bases). The receptor was isolated from a man aged 60 to 69 with non-small cell lung cancer. Specimen: lung tumor tissue. The CDR3 region has the DNA TGTGCCAGCAGCTTAGAGGGGTCAGAGGGCTACGAGCAGTACTTC. Protein product: CASSLEGSEGYEQYF.